A selection of T cell receptor beta chains follows, all from one sample in a study of blood T cell repertoires in COVID-19. Some clones are missing from TCRdb's copy, which holds only in-frame ones; the method was immunoSEQ multiplex PCR. The data show 200,000 to 300,000 clones, about 89% seen once. Source material: peripheral blood. The receptors shown here come from a woman between 50 and 59 years old with acute or convalescent COVID-19. Both conserved end residues are part of each CDR3. The D gene is left open where the match is weak.

>TRBV14|TRBJ2-7|TRBD2
CASSHRAGERDEQYF
>TRBV19|TRBJ2-2|NA
CASSVSGPSIGELFF
>TRBV6-1|TRBJ1-2|TRBD1
CASSEARQGDGYTF
>TRBV5-4|TRBJ2-1|NA
CASSLRGEQFF
>TRBV2|TRBJ1-6|NA
CATQRQPLSNSPLHF
>TRBV3-1/TRBV3-2|TRBJ2-5|NA
CASSQGPGAGETQYF
>TRBV7-7|TRBJ2-1|TRBD2
CASSLGGGLAYNEQFF
>TRBV5-1|TRBJ1-5|NA
CASSLAGGNQPQHF
>TRBV18|TRBJ1-1|NA
CASSPSRDTEAFF
>TRBV7-9|TRBJ2-3|NA
CASSLGGVGGTDTQYF
>TRBV28|TRBJ2-4|NA
CASSFSEARNIQYF
>TRBV7-8|TRBJ1-2|NA
CASSLYGQTTNYGYTF
>TRBV7-2|TRBJ2-1|TRBD1
CASSEDRANNEQFF
>TRBV4-1|TRBJ2-1|TRBD2
CASSQEPGTSVNEQFF
>TRBV28|TRBJ1-1|TRBD1
CASSSGQGNTEAFF
>TRBV28|TRBJ1-2|TRBD1
CASTQAGTGPNYGYTF
>TRBV24-1|TRBJ2-3|NA
CATSDFGKQNTDTQYF
>TRBV27|TRBJ2-5|TRBD2
CASSLWSSGGQETQYF
>TRBV18|TRBJ1-3|NA
CASSPRQHSGNTIYF